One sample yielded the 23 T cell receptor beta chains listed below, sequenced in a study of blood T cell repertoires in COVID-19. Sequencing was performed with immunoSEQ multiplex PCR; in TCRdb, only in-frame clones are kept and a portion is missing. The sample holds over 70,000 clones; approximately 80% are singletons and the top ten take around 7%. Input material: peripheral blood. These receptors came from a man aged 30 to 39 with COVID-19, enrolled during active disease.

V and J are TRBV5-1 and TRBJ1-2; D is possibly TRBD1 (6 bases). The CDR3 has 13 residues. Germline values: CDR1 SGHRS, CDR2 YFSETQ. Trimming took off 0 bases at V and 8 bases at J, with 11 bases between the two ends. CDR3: CASSLGAGEGYTF. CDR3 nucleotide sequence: TGCGCCAGCAGCTTGGGGGCAGGGGAAGGCTACACCTTC.

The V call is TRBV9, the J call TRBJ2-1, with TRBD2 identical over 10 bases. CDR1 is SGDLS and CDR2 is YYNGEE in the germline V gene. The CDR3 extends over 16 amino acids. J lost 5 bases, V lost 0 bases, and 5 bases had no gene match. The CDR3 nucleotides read TGTGCCAGCAGCGTAGTAGCTAGCGGGAGTAACAATGAGCAGTTCTTC. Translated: CASSVVASGSNNEQFF. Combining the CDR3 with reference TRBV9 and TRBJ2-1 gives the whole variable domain DSGVTQTPKHLITATGQRVTLRCSPRSGDLSVYWYQQSLDQGLQFLIQYYNGEERAKGNILERFSAQQFPDLHSELNLSSLELGDSALYFCASSVVASGSNNEQFFGPGTRLTVL.

CDR3 nucleotide sequence: TGTGCCAGCTCACCTTCCGACAGCTATGGCTACACCTTC. Protein product: CASSPSDSYGYTF. The V gene is TRBV18, the J gene TRBJ1-2, with D perhaps TRBD1 (5 bases). Germline CDR1 is KGHSH and CDR2 is LQKENI. The CDR3 runs 13 residues. V lost 3 bases and J 4 bases, leaving 9 bases between the germline ends. The variable domain in full, completed from reference TRBV18 and TRBJ1-2, reads NAGVMQNPRHLVRRRGQEARLRCSPMKGHSHVYWYRQLPEEGLKFMVYLQKENIIDESGMPKERFSAEFPKEGPSILRIQQVVRGDSAAYFCASSPSDSYGYTFGSGTRLTVV.

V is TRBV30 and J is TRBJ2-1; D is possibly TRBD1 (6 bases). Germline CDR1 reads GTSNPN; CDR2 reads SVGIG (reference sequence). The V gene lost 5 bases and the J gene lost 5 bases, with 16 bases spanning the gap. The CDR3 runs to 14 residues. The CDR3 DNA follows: TGTGCCTGGGGTAACAGGGTAATTAACAATGAGCAGTTCTTC. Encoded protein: CAWGNRVINNEQFF.

For the CDR3, the DNA is TGTGCCAGCAGCTCATCACCGGGACAGGGAAACAATGAGCAGTTCTTC. Protein: CASSSSPGQGNNEQFF. The V gene is TRBV7-2, the J gene TRBJ2-1; 9 bases match TRBD1. The length of the CDR3 is 16 residues. Per germline, CDR1 SGHTA and CDR2 FQGNSA. Trimming took 4 bases from V and 5 from J; bases not matched to a gene: 9.

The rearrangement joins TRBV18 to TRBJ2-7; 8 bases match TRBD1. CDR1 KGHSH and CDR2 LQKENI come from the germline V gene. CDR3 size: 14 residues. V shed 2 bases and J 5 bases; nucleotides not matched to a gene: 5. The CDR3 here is CASSPRPGQDEQYF. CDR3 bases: TGTGCCAGCTCACCAAGGCCGGGACAGGACGAGCAGTACTTC.

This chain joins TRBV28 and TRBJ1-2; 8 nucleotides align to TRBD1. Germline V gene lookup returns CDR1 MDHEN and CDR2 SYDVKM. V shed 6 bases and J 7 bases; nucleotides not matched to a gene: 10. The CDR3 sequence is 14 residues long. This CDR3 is CASRPQQGGSGYTF. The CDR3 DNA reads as TGTGCCAGCAGACCCCAACAGGGGGGGAGTGGCTACACCTTC.

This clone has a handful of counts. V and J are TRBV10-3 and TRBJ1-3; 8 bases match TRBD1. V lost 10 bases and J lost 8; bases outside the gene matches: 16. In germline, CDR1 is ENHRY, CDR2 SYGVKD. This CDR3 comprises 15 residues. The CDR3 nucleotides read TGTGCCACCCGAGCCTTAGGACAGGGTCTGGACACCATATATTTT. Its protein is CATRALGQGLDTIYF.

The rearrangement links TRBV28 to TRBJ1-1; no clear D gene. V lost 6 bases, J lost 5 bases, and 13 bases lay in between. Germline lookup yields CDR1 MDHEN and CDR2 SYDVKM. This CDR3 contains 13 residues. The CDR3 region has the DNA TGTGCCAGCAGCGGTTCGGGGATGACTGAAGCTTTCTTT. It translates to CASSGSGMTEAFF. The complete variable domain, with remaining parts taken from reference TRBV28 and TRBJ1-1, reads DVKVTQSSRYLVKRTGEKVFLECVQDMDHENMFWYRQDPGLGLRLIYFSYDVKMKEKGDIPEGYSVSREKKERFSLILESASTNQTSMYLCASSGSGMTEAFFGQGTRLTVV.

CDR3: CASSQILTGSVQFF. The CDR3 DNA reads TGTGCCAGCAGCCAAATACTCACAGGGTCCGTGCAGTTCTTC. This chain joins TRBV9 and TRBJ2-1; D might be TRBD1 (6 bases). CDR1 and CDR2 (germline): SGDLS, YYNGEE. With 4 bases removed from V and 12 bases from J, the gap between germline ends came to 20 bases. The CDR3 sequence is 14 residues long.

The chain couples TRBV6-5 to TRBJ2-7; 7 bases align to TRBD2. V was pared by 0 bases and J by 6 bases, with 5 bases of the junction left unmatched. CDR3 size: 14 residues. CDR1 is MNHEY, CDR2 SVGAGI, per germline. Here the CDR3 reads CASSYSAGLGEQYF. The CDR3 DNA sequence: TGTGCCAGCAGTTACTCAGCGGGACTTGGCGAGCAGTACTTC.

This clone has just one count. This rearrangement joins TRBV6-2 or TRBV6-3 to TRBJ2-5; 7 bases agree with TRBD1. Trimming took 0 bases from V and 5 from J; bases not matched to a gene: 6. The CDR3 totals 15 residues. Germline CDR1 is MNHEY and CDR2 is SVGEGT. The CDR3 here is CASSYSAGGAETQYF. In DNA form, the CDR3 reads TGTGCCAGCAGTTACTCGGCAGGGGGAGCGGAGACCCAGTACTTC.

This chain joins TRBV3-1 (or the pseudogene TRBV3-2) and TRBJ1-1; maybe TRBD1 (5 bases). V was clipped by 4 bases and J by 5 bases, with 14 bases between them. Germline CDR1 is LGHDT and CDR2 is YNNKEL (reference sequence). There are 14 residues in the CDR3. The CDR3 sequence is CASSPRARWTEAFF. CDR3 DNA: TGTGCCAGCAGCCCCAGGGCCCGGTGGACTGAAGCTTTCTTT.

The CDR3 loop is CASSYATGTGMRPLHF. Here the CDR3 DNA reads TGTGCCAGCAGTTACGCTACCGGGACTGGGATGAGACCCCTCCACTTT. This chain connects TRBV6-5 to TRBJ1-6; maybe TRBD1 (5 bases). Germline CDR1 is MNHEY and CDR2 is SVGAGI. CDR3 size: 16 residues. Between the trimmed V and J ends, which lost 2 bases and 12 bases, there was a span of 20 bases.

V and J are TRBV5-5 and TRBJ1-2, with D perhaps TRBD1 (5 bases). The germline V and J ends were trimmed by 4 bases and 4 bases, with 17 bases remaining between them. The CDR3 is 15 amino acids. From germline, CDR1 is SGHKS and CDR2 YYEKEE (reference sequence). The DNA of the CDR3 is TGTGCCAGCAGCATATCAACGGGGGGTAGCTATGGCTACACCTTC. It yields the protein CASSISTGGSYGYTF.

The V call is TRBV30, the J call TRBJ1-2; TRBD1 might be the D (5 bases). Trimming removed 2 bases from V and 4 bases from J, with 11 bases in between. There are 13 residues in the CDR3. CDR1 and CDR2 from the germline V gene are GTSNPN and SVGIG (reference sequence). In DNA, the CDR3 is TGTGCCTGGAGTCCGCGGGGGGTCTATGGCTACACCTTC. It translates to CAWSPRGVYGYTF.

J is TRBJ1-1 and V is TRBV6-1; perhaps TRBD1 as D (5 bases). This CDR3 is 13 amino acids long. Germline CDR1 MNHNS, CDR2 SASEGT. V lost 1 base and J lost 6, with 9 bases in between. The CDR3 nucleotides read TGTGCCAGCAGTGAAGGGGCGGGGGCTGAAGCTTTCTTT. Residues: CASSEGAGAEAFF.

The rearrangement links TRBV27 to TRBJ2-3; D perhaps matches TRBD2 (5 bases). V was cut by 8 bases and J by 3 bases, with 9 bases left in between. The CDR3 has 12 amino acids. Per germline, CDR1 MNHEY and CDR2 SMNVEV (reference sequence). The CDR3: CASGLLTDTQYF. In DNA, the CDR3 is TGTGCCAGCGGACTGCTAACAGATACGCAGTATTTT.

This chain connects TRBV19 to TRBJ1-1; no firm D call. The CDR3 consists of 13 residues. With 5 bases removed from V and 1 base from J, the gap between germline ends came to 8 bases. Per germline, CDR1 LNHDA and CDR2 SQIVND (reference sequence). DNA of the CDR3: TGTGCCAGTAGTTCACCGGGGAACACTGAAGCTTTCTTT. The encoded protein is CASSSPGNTEAFF.

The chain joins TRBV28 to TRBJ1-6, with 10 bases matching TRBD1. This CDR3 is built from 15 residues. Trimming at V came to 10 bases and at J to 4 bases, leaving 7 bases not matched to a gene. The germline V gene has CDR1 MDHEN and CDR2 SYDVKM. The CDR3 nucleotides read TGTGCCACCGGCCGGGACAGGGGATATAATTCACCCCTCCACTTT. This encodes CATGRDRGYNSPLHF.

The CDR3 here is CASSLAPGRTNEKLFF. The CDR3 coding sequence is TGCGCCAGCAGCTTGGCCCCAGGGAGGACTAATGAAAAACTGTTTTTT. This chain links TRBV5-1 with TRBJ1-4, with a tentative D call TRBD1 (5 bases). This CDR3 is built from 16 residues. V shed 0 bases and J shed 2 bases, with 11 bases lying between them. Germline V gene sequence: CDR1 SGHRS, CDR2 YFSETQ.

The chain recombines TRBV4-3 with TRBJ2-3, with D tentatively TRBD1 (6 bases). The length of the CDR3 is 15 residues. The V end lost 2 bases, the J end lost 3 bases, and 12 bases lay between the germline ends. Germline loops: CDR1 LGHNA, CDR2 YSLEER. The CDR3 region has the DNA TGCGCCAGCAGCCAAAGAGGGCAGGGGACAGATACGCAGTATTTT. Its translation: CASSQRGQGTDTQYF.

Written as DNA, the CDR3 is TGTGCCAGCTCACCAGGTTTTACTAATGGCTACACCTTC. Its translation is CASSPGFTNGYTF. This chain joins TRBV18 and TRBJ1-2; no firm D call. The CDR3 runs 13 residues. Trimming stripped 2 bases from V and 6 bases from J, with 10 bases between. Looked up from germline, CDR1 is KGHSH and CDR2 is LQKENI.